Following are 11 T cell receptor beta chains from one sample sequenced in a study of blood T cell repertoires in COVID-19. The table came from immunoSEQ multiplex PCR; TCRdb's copy has only in-frame clones and leaves some out. The sample has around 170,000 clones, approximately 81% seen once; the top ten hold 8%. The sample was PBMCs or T cells enriched from blood (not recorded which). The receptor set was obtained from a woman in her forties or fifties who had recovered from COVID-19.

The chain has TRBV9 and TRBJ2-1; 8 bases fit TRBD2. Germline V gene data show CDR1 as SGDLS and CDR2 as YYNGEE. The CDR3 covers 15 residues. V trimming: 4 bases; J trimming: 3 bases; junction bases outside the gene matches: 6. The CDR3 sequence is CASSLRGTSYNEQFF. The CDR3 region has the DNA TGTGCCAGCAGCCTTCGGGGGACTAGCTACAATGAGCAGTTCTTC.

V is TRBV19 and J is TRBJ2-1, with 9 bases aligning to TRBD2. The CDR3 loop spans 16 amino acids. The J segment lost 3 bases and the V segment lost 3 bases, leaving 6 bases of the junction unmatched. The germline CDR1 and CDR2 sequences are LNHDA and SQIVND (reference sequence). The CDR3 sequence is CASSIGLAGFYNEQFF. The CDR3 region has the DNA TGTGCCAGTAGTATCGGGCTAGCGGGATTCTACAATGAGCAGTTCTTC.

The chain carries TRBV9 and TRBJ2-5, with a weak D call TRBD2 (5 bases). The CDR3 totals 15 residues. The V gene's germline CDR1 is SGDLS and CDR2 YYNGEE. Trimming removed 4 bases from V and 5 bases from J, with 18 bases in between. CDR3 nucleotide sequence: TGTGCCAGCAGCCCCACTAGTAACGTCGTCGAGACCCAGTACTTC. Its translation is CASSPTSNVVETQYF.

Here the CDR3 DNA reads TGTGCCACTTCCGGGACTAGCGGGGGCCTAAATGAGCAGTTCTTC. Translating it yields CATSGTSGGLNEQFF. The chain uses TRBV24-1 and TRBJ2-1; 14 bases fit TRBD2. CDR3 length: 15 amino acids. J lost 7 bases, V lost 10 bases, and 8 bases had no gene match. CDR1 and CDR2 (germline): KGHDR, SFDVKD.

The V and J genes are TRBV5-6 and TRBJ2-5; D uncertain. The CDR3 length is 11 residues. The V end was cut by 2 bases, the J end by 3 bases, with 2 bases between. Germline lookup yields CDR1 SGHDT and CDR2 YYEEEE. CDR3 bases: TGTGCCAGCAGCTTTAAAGAGACCCAGTACTTC. Encoded protein: CASSFKETQYF.

This chain connects TRBV19 to TRBJ1-6; unclear D gene. Germline V gene lookup returns CDR1 LNHDA and CDR2 SQIVND (reference sequence). This CDR3 contains 17 residues. V was cut by 3 bases and J by 7 bases, with 19 bases left in between. The CDR3: CASSILGPQKVNSPLHF. CDR3 nucleotides: TGTGCCAGTAGTATCTTGGGCCCCCAAAAGGTGAATTCACCCCTCCACTTT.

This rearrangement joins TRBV4-3 to TRBJ1-4; D not resolved. The CDR3 length is 13 residues. Germline V gene lookup returns CDR1 LGHNA and CDR2 YSLEER. Between the trimmed V and J ends, which lost 0 bases and 11 bases, there was a span of 10 bases. The CDR3 spells CASSQDRTGKLFF. In nucleotides, the CDR3 is TGCGCCAGCAGCCAAGATAGAACGGGGAAACTGTTTTTT.

The chain uses TRBV4-1 and TRBJ2-1, with D possibly matching TRBD2 (5 bases). Germline V gene data show CDR1 as MGHRA and CDR2 as YSYEKL. The CDR3 runs to 15 residues. Trimming left V 1 base short and J 0 bases short, with 7 bases between. The CDR3 DNA reads as TGCGCCAGCAGCCAAGCTCGGGGCTCCTACAATGAGCAGTTCTTC. Encoded protein: CASSQARGSYNEQFF.

The chain employs TRBV19 and TRBJ2-2; D is ambiguous. Looked up from germline, CDR1 is LNHDA and CDR2 is SQIVND (reference sequence). This CDR3 comprises 15 residues. The V and J ends lost 0 bases and 6 bases respectively, with 11 bases between them. This CDR3 is CASSIEIASAGELFF. CDR3 DNA: TGTGCCAGTAGTATAGAGATCGCTTCAGCCGGGGAGCTGTTTTTT.

The chain is built from TRBV4-2 and TRBJ1-3; the D gene is possibly TRBD1 (6 bases). The germline CDR1 and CDR2 sequences are LGHNA and YNFKEQ. CDR3 length equals 16 residues. V dropped 0 bases and J dropped 2 bases, with 11 bases sitting between them. The CDR3 reads CASSQDPAGAGNTIYF. The DNA for the CDR3 is TGTGCCAGCAGCCAAGACCCAGCAGGGGCTGGAAACACCATATATTTT.

The chain employs TRBV4-2 and TRBJ2-5; 7 bases map to TRBD1. The trim removed 4 bases at V and 3 bases at J, leaving 2 bases unmatched. The CDR3 contains 13 residues. The germline V gene has CDR1 LGHNA and CDR2 YNFKEQ. The CDR3 region is CASSPGTEETQYF. CDR3 sequence (DNA): TGTGCCAGCAGCCCAGGGACAGAAGAGACCCAGTACTTC.